The clone carrying this T cell receptor (beta chain) has a handful of counts. 60 Vbeta and 13 Jbeta primers were used in PCR. Sequenced by immunoSEQ multiplex PCR; TCRdb stores in-frame clones only, minus some. The table records approximately 80,000 clones, under 80% of them present only once. The sample comes from a study of cytomegalovirus exposure and HLA in healthy donors. The CDR3 runs 14 residues. Germline CDR1 is SGHNT and CDR2 is YYREEE (reference sequence). Trimming pared 0 bases from V and 3 bases from J, leaving 8 bases between. The sample comprised PBMCs. The clonotype comes from a man aged 25 to 40 in good health and CMV-seropositive. The genes are TRBV5-4 and TRBJ2-3, with TRBD2 as a possible D gene (5 bases). The chain's CDR3 is CASSLELATDTQYF. CDR3 nucleotides: TGTGCCAGCAGCTTGGAGCTAGCAACAGATACGCAGTATTTT.